This T cell receptor beta chain originates from a study of memory CD4+ T cells and cytomegalovirus serostatus. General study points: 67 of 164 known CMV-associated TCRbeta sequences appeared in CD4+ memory.

CDR3 length: 13 amino acids. CDR1 is SGHTA and CDR2 is FQGNSA in the germline V gene. V lost 5 bases to trimming and J lost 9 bases, with 13 bases between them. In regard to this clone: Its antigen remains unidentified.

The sort gate was single viable CD3+CD4+CD8-CD45RO+ cells for memory CD4+ T cells. Donors' CMV status reflects serum IgG against pp150, pp28, p38, p52. As originally analysed: Out-of-frame sequences were removed, leaving 2,204,828 distinct TCRbeta sequences. TCRdb's copy holds only in-frame clones and misses some; the assay was immunoSEQ multiplex PCR. That table gives V, J and clone size, and the DNA gave D and trimming. The sample shows about 67,000 clones, about 80% of them seen only once. Sequencing input: memory CD4+ T cells from blood. This receptor was taken from an adult in good health and CMV-seropositive. The chain combines TRBV7-2 with TRBJ2-2; D ambiguous. CDR3 sequence reads: CASSAVLGRELFF. The CDR3 nucleotides read TGTGCCAGCAGCGCCGTTCTGGGCCGGGAGCTGTTTTTT.